This paragraph covers one TCR beta chain sequence. This CDR3 contains 17 residues. Germline CDR1 reads SGHTA; CDR2 reads FQGNSA. Unmatched junction bases numbered 7, after V lost 5 bases and J lost 0 bases. TCRdb's copy holds only in-frame clones and misses some; the assay was immunoSEQ multiplex PCR. The sample holds about 160,000 clones, approximately 83% seen once. This record comes from a study of blood T cell repertoires in COVID-19. Study as a whole: Sites in the United States, Italy and Spain provided acute and convalescent COVID-19 samples. PBMCs, B-cell-depleted T cells, or T cells were the source of the cDNA or gDNA that made up the material.

The sample comprised peripheral blood. This receptor was identified in a man between 70 and 80 years old who had recovered from COVID-19. The rearrangement joins TRBV7-2 to TRBJ2-1, with TRBD2 matching 10 bases. CDR3 loop: CASSARTSGLSYNEQFF. The CDR3, as DNA: TGTGCCAGCAGCGCCAGGACTAGCGGACTCTCCTACAATGAGCAGTTCTTC.